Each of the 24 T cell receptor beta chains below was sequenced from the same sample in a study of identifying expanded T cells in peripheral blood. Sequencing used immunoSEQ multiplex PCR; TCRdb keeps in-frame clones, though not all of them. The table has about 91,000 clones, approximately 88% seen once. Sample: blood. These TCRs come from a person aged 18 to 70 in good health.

The CDR3 loop is CATSGVSTARTLEAFF. DNA for the CDR3: TGTGCCACCTCAGGTGTTTCGACCGCCCGAACACTCGAAGCTTTCTTT. The gene calls are TRBV19 and TRBJ1-1; D gene ambiguous. V shed 10 bases and J shed 8 bases, with 29 bases lying between them. This CDR3 spans 16 amino acids. Per germline, CDR1 LNHDA and CDR2 SQIVND (reference sequence).

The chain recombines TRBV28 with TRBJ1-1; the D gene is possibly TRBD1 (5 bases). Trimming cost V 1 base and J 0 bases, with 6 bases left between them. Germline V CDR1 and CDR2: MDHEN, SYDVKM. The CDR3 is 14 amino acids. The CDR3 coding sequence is TGTGCCAGCAGTTTATCAGGGCTGAACACTGAAGCTTTCTTT. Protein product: CASSLSGLNTEAFF. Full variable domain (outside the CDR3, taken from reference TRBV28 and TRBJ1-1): DVKVTQSSRYLVKRTGEKVFLECVQDMDHENMFWYRQDPGLGLRLIYFSYDVKMKEKGDIPEGYSVSREKKERFSLILESASTNQTSMYLCASSLSGLNTEAFFGQGTRLTVV.

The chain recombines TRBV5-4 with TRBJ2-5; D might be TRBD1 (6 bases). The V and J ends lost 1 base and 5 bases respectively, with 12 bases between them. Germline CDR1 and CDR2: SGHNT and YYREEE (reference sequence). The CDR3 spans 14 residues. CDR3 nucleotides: TGTGCCAGCAGCTTGACTGGGGGCCGGGAGACCCAGTACTTC. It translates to CASSLTGGRETQYF. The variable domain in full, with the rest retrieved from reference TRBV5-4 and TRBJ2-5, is ETGVTQSPTHLIKTRGQQVTLRCSSQSGHNTVSWYQQALGQGPQFIFQYYREEENGRGNFPPRFSGLQFPNYSSELNVNALELDDSALYLCASSLTGGRETQYFGPGTRLLVL.

CDR3 region: CASSPYLAGSYNEQFF. CDR3 coding DNA: TGTGCCAGCTCACCATACCTAGCGGGCTCCTACAATGAGCAGTTCTTC. This sequence joins TRBV18 and TRBJ2-1, with 8 bases fitting TRBD2. This CDR3 contains 16 residues. The ends lost 2 bases at V and 0 bases at J; junction bases unmatched: 3. Germline CDR1 is KGHSH and CDR2 is LQKENI.

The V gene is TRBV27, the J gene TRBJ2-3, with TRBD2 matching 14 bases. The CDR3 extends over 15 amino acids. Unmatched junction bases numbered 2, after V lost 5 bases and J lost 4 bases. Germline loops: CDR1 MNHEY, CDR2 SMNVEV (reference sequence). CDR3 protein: CASSPGLAGADTQYF. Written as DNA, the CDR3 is TGTGCCAGCAGTCCGGGACTAGCGGGAGCAGATACGCAGTATTTT.

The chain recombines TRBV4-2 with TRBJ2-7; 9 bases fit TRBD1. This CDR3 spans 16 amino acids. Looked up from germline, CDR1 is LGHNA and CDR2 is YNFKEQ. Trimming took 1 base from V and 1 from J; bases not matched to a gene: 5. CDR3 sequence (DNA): TGTGCCAGCAGCCAAGGGGGACAGGGAGTTTCCTACGAGCAGTACTTC. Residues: CASSQGGQGVSYEQYF.

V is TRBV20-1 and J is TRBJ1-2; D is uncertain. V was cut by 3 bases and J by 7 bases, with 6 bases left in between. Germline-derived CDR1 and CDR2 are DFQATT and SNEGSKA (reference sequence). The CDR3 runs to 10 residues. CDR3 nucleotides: TGCAGTGCTAGTTCCCCTGGCTACACCTTC. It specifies CSASSPGYTF.

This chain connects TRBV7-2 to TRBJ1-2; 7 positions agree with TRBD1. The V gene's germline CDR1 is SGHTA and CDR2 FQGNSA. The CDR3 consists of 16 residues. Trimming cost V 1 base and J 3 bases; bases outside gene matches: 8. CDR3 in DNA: TGTGCCAGCAGCTTAGGGGGAGGGGGCCCGCACTATGGCTACACCTTC. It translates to CASSLGGGGPHYGYTF.

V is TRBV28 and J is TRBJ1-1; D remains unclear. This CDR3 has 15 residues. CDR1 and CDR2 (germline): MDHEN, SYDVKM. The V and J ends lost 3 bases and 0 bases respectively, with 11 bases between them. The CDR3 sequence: CASSFGRTLNTEAFF. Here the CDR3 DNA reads TGTGCCAGCAGTTTTGGCAGGACTCTGAACACTGAAGCTTTCTTT.

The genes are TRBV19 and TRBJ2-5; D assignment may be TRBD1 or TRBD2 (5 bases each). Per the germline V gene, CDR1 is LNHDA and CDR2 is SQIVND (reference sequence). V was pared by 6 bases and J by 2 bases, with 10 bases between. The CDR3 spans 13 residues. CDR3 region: CASRRGPQETQYF. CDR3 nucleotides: TGTGCCAGTAGGAGGGGACCGCAAGAGACCCAGTACTTC.

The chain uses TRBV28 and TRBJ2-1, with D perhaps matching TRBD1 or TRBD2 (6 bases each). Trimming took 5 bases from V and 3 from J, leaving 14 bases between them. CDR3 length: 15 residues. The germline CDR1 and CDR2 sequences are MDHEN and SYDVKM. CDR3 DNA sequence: TGTGCCAGCAGTCCGAGGGGGGCCGTCTACAATGAGCAGTTCTTC. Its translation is CASSPRGAVYNEQFF.

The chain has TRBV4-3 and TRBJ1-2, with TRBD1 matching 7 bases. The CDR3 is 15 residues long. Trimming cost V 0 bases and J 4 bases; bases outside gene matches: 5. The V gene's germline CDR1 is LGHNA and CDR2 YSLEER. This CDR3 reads CASSQDLGQIYGYTF. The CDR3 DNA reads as TGCGCCAGCAGCCAAGATTTGGGACAGATCTATGGCTACACCTTC.

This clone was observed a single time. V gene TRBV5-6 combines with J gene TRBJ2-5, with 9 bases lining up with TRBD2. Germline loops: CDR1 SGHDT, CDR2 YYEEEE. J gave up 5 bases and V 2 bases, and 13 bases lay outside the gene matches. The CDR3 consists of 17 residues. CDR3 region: CASSFGLAGAIMETQYF. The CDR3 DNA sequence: TGTGCCAGCAGCTTCGGGTTAGCGGGGGCTATAATGGAGACCCAGTACTTC. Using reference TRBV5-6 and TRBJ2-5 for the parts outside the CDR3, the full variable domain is DAGVTQSPTHLIKTRGQQVTLRCSPKSGHDTVSWYQQALGQGPQFIFQYYEEEERQRGNFPDRFSGHQFPNYSSELNVNALLLGDSALYLCASSFGLAGAIMETQYFGPGTRLLVL.

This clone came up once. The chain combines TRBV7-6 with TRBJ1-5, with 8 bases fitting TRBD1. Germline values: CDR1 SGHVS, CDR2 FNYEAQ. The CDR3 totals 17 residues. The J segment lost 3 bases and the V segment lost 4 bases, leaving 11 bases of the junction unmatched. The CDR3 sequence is CASSSSGTGAHNQPQHF. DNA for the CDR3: TGTGCCAGCAGCTCATCCGGGACAGGAGCCCACAATCAGCCCCAGCATTTT.

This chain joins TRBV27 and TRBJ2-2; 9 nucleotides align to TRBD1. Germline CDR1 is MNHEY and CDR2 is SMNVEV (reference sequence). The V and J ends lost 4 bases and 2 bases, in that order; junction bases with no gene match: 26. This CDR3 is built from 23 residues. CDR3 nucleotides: TGTGCCAGCAGTTCCCAATCTCCGGGACAGGGCATCTTTTGGGGTCCTAACACCGGGGAGCTGTTTTTT. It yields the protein CASSSQSPGQGIFWGPNTGELFF.

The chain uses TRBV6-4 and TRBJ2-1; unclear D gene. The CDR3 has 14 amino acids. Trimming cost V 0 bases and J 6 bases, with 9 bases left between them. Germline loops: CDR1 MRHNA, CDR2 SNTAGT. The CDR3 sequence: CASSDSMQLNEQFF. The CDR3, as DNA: TGTGCCAGCAGTGACTCTATGCAGCTCAATGAGCAGTTCTTC.

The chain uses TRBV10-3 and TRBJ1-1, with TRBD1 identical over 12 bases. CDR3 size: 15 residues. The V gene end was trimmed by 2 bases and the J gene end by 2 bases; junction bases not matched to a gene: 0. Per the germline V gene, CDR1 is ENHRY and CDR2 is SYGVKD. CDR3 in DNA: TGTGCCATCAGTGAGGGGACAGGGGGCAACACTGAAGCTTTCTTT. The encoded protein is CAISEGTGGNTEAFF.

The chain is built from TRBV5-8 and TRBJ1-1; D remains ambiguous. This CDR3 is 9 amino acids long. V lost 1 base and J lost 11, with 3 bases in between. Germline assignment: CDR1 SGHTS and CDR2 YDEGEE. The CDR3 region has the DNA TGTGCCAGCAGCTTGTTGGCTTTCTTT. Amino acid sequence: CASSLLAFF. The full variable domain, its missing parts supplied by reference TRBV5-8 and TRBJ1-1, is EAGVTQSPTHLIKTRGQQATLRCSPISGHTSVYWYQQALGLGLQFLLWYDEGEERNRGNFPPRFSGRQFPNYSSELNVNALELEDSALYLCASSLLAFFGQGTRLTVV.

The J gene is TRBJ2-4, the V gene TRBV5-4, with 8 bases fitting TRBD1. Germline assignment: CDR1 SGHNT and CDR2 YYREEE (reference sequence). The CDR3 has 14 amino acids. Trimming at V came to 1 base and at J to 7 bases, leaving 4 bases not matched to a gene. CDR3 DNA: TGTGCCAGCAGCTTGATGCAGGGGGCTAACATTCAGTACTTC. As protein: CASSLMQGANIQYF.

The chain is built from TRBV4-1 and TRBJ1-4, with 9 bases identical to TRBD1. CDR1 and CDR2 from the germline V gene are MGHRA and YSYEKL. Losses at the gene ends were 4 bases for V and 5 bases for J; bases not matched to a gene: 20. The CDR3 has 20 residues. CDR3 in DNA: TGCGCCAGCAGCCGTCTGCCGGGACAGGGTTCCCCTAAACAGAATGAAAAACTGTTTTTT. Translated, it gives CASSRLPGQGSPKQNEKLFF.

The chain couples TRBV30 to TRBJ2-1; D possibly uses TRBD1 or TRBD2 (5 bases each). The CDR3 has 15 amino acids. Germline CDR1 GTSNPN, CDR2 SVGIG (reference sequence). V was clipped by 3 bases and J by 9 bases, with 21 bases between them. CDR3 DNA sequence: TGTGCCTGGAGGAACACACCCCTTAAGGGGAGTGAGCAGTTCTTC. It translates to CAWRNTPLKGSEQFF.

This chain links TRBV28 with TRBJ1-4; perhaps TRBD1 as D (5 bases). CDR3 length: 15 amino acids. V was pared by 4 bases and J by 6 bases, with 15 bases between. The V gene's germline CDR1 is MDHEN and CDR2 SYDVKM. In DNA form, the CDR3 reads TGTGCCAGCAGTTCGCCCGGGACGGCGGATGAAAAACTGTTTTTT. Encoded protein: CASSSPGTADEKLFF.

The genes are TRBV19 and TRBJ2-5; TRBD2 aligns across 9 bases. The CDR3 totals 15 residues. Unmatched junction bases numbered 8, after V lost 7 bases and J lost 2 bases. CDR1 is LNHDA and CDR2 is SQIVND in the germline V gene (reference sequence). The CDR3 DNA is TGTGCCAGTACAGATTTAGCGGGGGCACAAGAGACCCAGTACTTC. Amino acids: CASTDLAGAQETQYF.

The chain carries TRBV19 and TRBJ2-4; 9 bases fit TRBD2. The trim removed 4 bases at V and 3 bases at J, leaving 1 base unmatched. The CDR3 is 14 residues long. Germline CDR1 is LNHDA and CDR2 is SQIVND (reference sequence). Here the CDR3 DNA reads TGTGCCAGTAGTAGCGGGAGGGACAAAAACATTCAGTACTTC. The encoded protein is CASSSGRDKNIQYF.